This T cell receptor beta chain was observed in a study of identical twins. Germline CDR1 WSHSY, CDR2 SAAADI. The CDR3 totals 14 residues. The junction had 5 bases not matched to a gene; V was cut back by 8 bases and J by 6 bases. One entry per CDR3 protein, called by TCRdb with MiXCR from the 5' RACE reads. The sample yields roughly 1,500,000 distinct CDR3 sequences, around a third seen once. As concerns this clonotype: The antigen is not known.

Notes on the study in general: Cross-sectional statistical analysis was relied on for the conclusions, without the same donors being followed.

Among all donors, each was a healthy Caucasian. Sequencing was performed on cord blood. The TCR sequence derives from a newborn girl in good health. This sequence joins TRBV10-2 and TRBJ1-5; 12 bases match TRBD1. The CDR3 DNA follows: TGCGCCAGCGGTAGGGACAGGGGGCCTCAGCCCCAGCATTTT. It specifies CASGRDRGPQPQHF.